Shown below are 30 T cell receptor beta chains from a single sample sequenced in a study of identical twins. Each CDR3 protein is one row after TCRdb ran MiXCR on the 5' RACE reads. Of over 500,000 distinct CDR3 sequences detected, 22% appear once; the ten largest clones hold around 0.91%. These sequences were also reported in another study, on T cells expressing NK-cell markers.

The source material was CD4+ T cells sorted from blood. The receptors stem from a young woman in good health.

J is TRBJ2-1 and V is TRBV6-2 or TRBV6-3, with TRBD2 matching 10 bases. Germline CDR1 MNHEY, CDR2 SVGEGT. CDR3 size: 16 residues. With V trimmed by 2 bases and J by 6 bases, 7 bases remained unmatched. CDR3 loop: CASSYPSGRAPNEQFF. CDR3 bases: TGTGCCAGCAGTTACCCTAGCGGGAGAGCCCCCAATGAGCAGTTCTTC.

V gene TRBV20-1 combines with J gene TRBJ2-5; TRBD1 or TRBD2 may be the D gene (5 bases each). This CDR3 spans 14 amino acids. The V end lost 1 base, the J end lost 2 bases, and 11 bases lay between the germline ends. CDR1 is DFQATT, CDR2 SNEGSKA, per germline (reference sequence). CDR3 nucleotides: TGCAGTGCTAGAGTCCGGGACGGTCAAGAGACCCAGTACTTC. It yields the protein CSARVRDGQETQYF.

The gene calls are TRBV11-2 and TRBJ2-5; 8 nucleotides align to TRBD2. CDR1 is SGHAT, CDR2 FQNNGV, per germline. J was trimmed by 2 bases and V by 3 bases; bases with no gene match: 2. CDR3 size: 14 residues. CDR3 nucleotides: TGTGCCAGCAGCTTGACTAGCGTGCAAGAGACCCAGTACTTC. Its translation: CASSLTSVQETQYF.

This chain uses TRBV28 with TRBJ1-1; D remains unclear. Deletions cut 10 bases from V and 5 bases from J, with 11 bases between. CDR1 is MDHEN, CDR2 SYDVKM, per germline. This CDR3 region has 11 residues. CDR3 coding DNA: TGTGCCACCACGAAAAGAACTGAAGCTTTCTTT. As protein: CATTKRTEAFF.

The rearrangement links TRBV12-3 or TRBV12-4 to TRBJ2-3, with 10 bases identical to TRBD2. Trimming cost V 6 bases and J 0 bases; bases outside gene matches: 0. This CDR3 has 14 residues. CDR3 region: CASRTSGSTDTQYF. The CDR3 bases are TGTGCCAGCAGGACTAGCGGGAGCACAGATACGCAGTATTTT.

This clonotype was seen a handful of times. The chain combines TRBV12-3 or TRBV12-4 with TRBJ2-1, with a tentative D call TRBD2 (6 bases). The CDR3 has 13 amino acids. Trimming cost V 5 bases and J 8 bases, with 13 bases left between them. CDR3 in amino acids: CASSPTRGDEQFF. Written as DNA, the CDR3 is TGTGCCAGCAGTCCGACTAGAGGAGATGAGCAGTTCTTC.

This clonotype showed up just a few times. The rearrangement uses TRBV20-1 and TRBJ1-6; D gene unclear. Between the trimmed V and J ends, which lost 4 bases and 6 bases, there was a span of 13 bases. Looked up from germline, CDR1 is DFQATT and CDR2 is SNEGSKA (reference sequence). This CDR3 is built from 14 residues. Written as DNA, the CDR3 is TGCAGTGCTACCTCGGGTAGCGGTAATTCACCCCTCCACTTT. It specifies CSATSGSGNSPLHF.

The chain couples TRBV7-2 to TRBJ2-7; 13 bases are shared with TRBD2. This CDR3 has 18 residues. Germline V lookup: CDR1 SGHTA, CDR2 FQGNSA. V lost 0 bases to trimming and J lost 2 bases; unmatched junction nucleotides: 7. CDR3 coding DNA: TGTGCCAGCAGCTTAGCGATGACGACTAGCGGGAGGCCCTACGAGCAGTACTTC. Translation: CASSLAMTTSGRPYEQYF.

This clonotype was picked up a small number of times. V gene TRBV6-5 combines with J gene TRBJ2-7; perhaps TRBD2 as D (6 bases). The germline CDR1 and CDR2 sequences are MNHEY and SVGAGI. Between the trimmed V and J ends, which lost 4 bases and 2 bases, there was a span of 12 bases. The CDR3 is made up of 14 amino acids. The CDR3 sequence: CASSFTSRTYEQYF. For the CDR3, the DNA is TGTGCCAGCAGTTTTACTAGCAGAACCTACGAGCAGTACTTC.

This clonotype was counted ten times or more. The chain carries TRBV5-1 and TRBJ2-7; the D is unclear. Germline V lookup: CDR1 SGHRS, CDR2 YFSETQ. This CDR3 comprises 13 residues. V dropped 2 bases and J dropped 2 bases, with 8 bases sitting between them. The CDR3 DNA reads TGCGCCAGCAGCTTCGAACCGACCTACGAGCAGTACTTC. Protein: CASSFEPTYEQYF.

This chain links TRBV5-1 with TRBJ2-2, with D tentatively TRBD2 (6 bases). The CDR3 length is 16 residues. In germline, CDR1 is SGHRS, CDR2 YFSETQ. Trimming cost V 0 bases and J 3 bases, with 12 bases left between them. CDR3 region: CASSLVEGADTGELFF. DNA for the CDR3: TGCGCCAGCAGCTTGGTGGAGGGTGCCGACACCGGGGAGCTGTTTTTT.

This sequence joins TRBV20-1 and TRBJ2-3, with 12 bases identical to TRBD2. The V gene's germline CDR1 is DFQATT and CDR2 SNEGSKA (reference sequence). The CDR3 is 15 amino acids. The V segment lost 3 bases and the J segment 4 bases; nucleotides outside the gene matches: 5. The CDR3 sequence: CSARASGREADTQYF. DNA of the CDR3: TGCAGTGCTAGGGCTAGCGGGAGGGAGGCAGATACGCAGTATTTT.

This clonotype came up a few times. The chain carries TRBV5-1 and TRBJ2-2; D uncertain. V lost 3 bases, J lost 3 bases, and 18 bases lay in between. The CDR3 has 17 residues. Germline V CDR1 and CDR2: SGHRS, YFSETQ. The DNA of the CDR3 is TGCGCCAGCAGCTCACAAACGCCCGTAACCTACACCGGGGAGCTGTTTTTT. Translated: CASSSQTPVTYTGELFF.

This clonotype was counted a few times. The gene calls are TRBV2 and TRBJ2-2; D not certain. CDR3 length: 14 amino acids. Trimming left V 7 bases short and J 7 bases short, with 16 bases between. Germline-derived CDR1 and CDR2 are SNHLY and FYNNEI. CDR3 bases: TGTGCCAGCAAGTCCGCTGGCAACGTCGGGGAGCTGTTTTTT. It codes for CASKSAGNVGELFF.

This sequence joins TRBV5-1 and TRBJ2-5; D possibly matches TRBD1 or TRBD2 (5 bases each). Trimming cost V 0 bases and J 4 bases, with 10 bases left between them. Looked up from germline, CDR1 is SGHRS and CDR2 is YFSETQ. The CDR3 spans 14 residues. The CDR3: CASSLAGHGETQYF. Here the CDR3 DNA reads TGCGCCAGCAGCTTGGCGGGGCACGGAGAGACCCAGTACTTC.

This clonotype turned up a few times. J is TRBJ2-7 and V is TRBV7-8, with D tentatively TRBD2 (7 bases). With 2 bases removed from V and 6 bases from J, the gap between germline ends came to 14 bases. Germline loops: CDR1 SGHVS, CDR2 FQNEAQ. The CDR3 contains 14 residues. The CDR3 spells CASSLRGAPAEQYF. The CDR3 DNA is TGTGCCAGCAGCTTACGGGGGGCCCCCGCCGAGCAGTACTTC.

This clonotype showed up just a few times. The chain couples TRBV6-1 to TRBJ2-7; 9 nucleotides agree with TRBD1. After removal of 6 bases from V and 2 bases from J, the junction contained 8 bases not matched to a gene. CDR1 and CDR2 (germline): MNHNS, SASEGT. CDR3 length equals 15 residues. CDR3 sequence: CASSKQGAGTYEQYF. The CDR3 DNA is TGTGCCAGCAGCAAACAGGGGGCAGGAACCTACGAGCAGTACTTC.

This clonotype turned up a few times. V and J are TRBV6-1 and TRBJ2-5, with D perhaps TRBD1 (6 bases). Trimming left V 7 bases short and J 5 bases short, with 17 bases between. Germline V gene data show CDR1 as MNHNS and CDR2 as SASEGT. The CDR3 is made up of 14 amino acids. In nucleotides, the CDR3 is TGTGCCAGCACCACGGCGAGGGGGTTCGAGACCCAGTACTTC. Its protein is CASTTARGFETQYF.

This clonotype was detected a few times. The V call is TRBV12-3 or TRBV12-4, the J call TRBJ1-1; D is possibly TRBD1 (5 bases). Trimming removed 7 bases at V and 0 bases at J, with 12 bases between. The CDR3 has 14 amino acids. The chain's CDR3 is CASNNRDLNTEAFF. Here the CDR3 DNA reads TGTGCCAGCAACAACCGGGACCTGAACACTGAAGCTTTCTTT.

V usage is TRBV5-1 and J usage is TRBJ2-5; 7 bases match TRBD2. Germline V gene data show CDR1 as SGHRS and CDR2 as YFSETQ. The CDR3 consists of 15 residues. J lost 5 bases, V lost 5 bases, and 12 bases had no gene match. CDR3 in amino acids: CASRPQRGLSETQYF. The CDR3 coding sequence is TGCGCCAGCAGGCCACAGCGGGGTCTGTCTGAGACCCAGTACTTC.

The chain links TRBV7-2 to TRBJ2-5; TRBD2 matches at 7 bases. This CDR3 has 15 amino acids. V lost 4 bases to trimming and J lost 4 bases; unmatched junction nucleotides: 9. The germline V gene has CDR1 SGHTA and CDR2 FQGNSA. CDR3 sequence: CASSSSGTGGETQYF. CDR3 sequence (DNA): TGTGCCAGCAGCTCAAGCGGGACGGGAGGAGAGACCCAGTACTTC.

The chain couples TRBV27 to TRBJ2-6, with 9 bases aligning to TRBD2. This CDR3 has 16 residues. In germline, CDR1 is MNHEY, CDR2 SMNVEV (reference sequence). J was trimmed by 0 bases and V by 8 bases; bases with no gene match: 5. The CDR3 loop reads CASQLAGFSGANVLTF. Written as DNA, the CDR3 is TGTGCCAGCCAACTAGCGGGTTTCTCTGGGGCCAACGTCCTGACTTTC.

This clonotype was observed a few times. The chain has TRBV7-8 and TRBJ2-3; D is uncertain. V dropped 3 bases and J dropped 6 bases, with 13 bases sitting between them. CDR3 length equals 14 residues. Per the germline V gene, CDR1 is SGHVS and CDR2 is FQNEAQ. This CDR3 is CASSFHLKGDTQYF. The CDR3 nucleotides read TGTGCCAGCAGCTTTCATCTGAAAGGGGATACGCAGTATTTT.

Only a few counts were recorded for this clonotype. The V call is TRBV7-2, the J call TRBJ1-1, with D possibly matching TRBD1 (6 bases). The V end lost 3 bases, the J end lost 4 bases, and 18 bases lay between the germline ends. This CDR3 comprises 16 residues. Germline assignment: CDR1 SGHTA and CDR2 FQGNSA. CDR3 DNA sequence: TGTGCCAGCAGCTTTTCTACGGGGGCGCGGGTCACTGAAGCTTTCTTT. This encodes CASSFSTGARVTEAFF.

The rearrangement uses TRBV6-5 and TRBJ1-3, with D unresolved. CDR1 is MNHEY, CDR2 SVGAGI, per germline. There are 16 residues in the CDR3. V dropped 4 bases and J dropped 4 bases, with 17 bases sitting between them. CDR3 region: CASSSPRTDAGNTIYF. In nucleotides, the CDR3 is TGTGCCAGCAGTTCCCCCCGGACTGATGCCGGAAACACCATATATTTT.

V and J are TRBV9 and TRBJ2-7; TRBD2 matches at 8 bases. CDR1 is SGDLS and CDR2 is YYNGEE in the germline V gene. The CDR3 contains 14 residues. J lost 1 base, V lost 4 bases, and 4 bases had no gene match. In DNA, the CDR3 is TGTGCCAGCAGCCGACTAGCGACTTCCTACGAGCAGTACTTC. This codes for CASSRLATSYEQYF.

The chain couples TRBV5-1 to TRBJ2-1, with D uncertain. Germline V lookup: CDR1 SGHRS, CDR2 YFSETQ. Trimming removed 3 bases at V and 4 bases at J, with 8 bases between. The CDR3 has 13 residues. Written as DNA, the CDR3 is TGCGCCAGCAGCTCCGGAGAGTACAATGAGCAGTTCTTC. It encodes CASSSGEYNEQFF.

The chain is built from TRBV20-1 and TRBJ2-7; D may be TRBD1 (6 bases). Deletions cut 0 bases from V and 5 bases from J, with 17 bases between. Germline-derived CDR1 and CDR2 are DFQATT and SNEGSKA (reference sequence). This CDR3 spans 15 amino acids. In DNA form, the CDR3 reads TGCAGTGCTAGAGACCCGACAGGACCGGGCCACGAGCAGTACTTC. It yields the protein CSARDPTGPGHEQYF.

This chain links TRBV12-3 or TRBV12-4 with TRBJ2-1; 11 bases map to TRBD2. The J segment lost 14 bases and the V segment lost 2 bases, leaving 11 bases of the junction unmatched. This CDR3 is built from 15 residues. The CDR3 loop is CASSLSLAGGLGKFF. In DNA form, the CDR3 reads TGTGCCAGCAGTTTAAGTCTAGCGGGAGGCCTGGGGAAGTTCTTC.

Only a few counts were recorded for this clonotype. Germline is not matched at one junction end, which may reflect a read error. The V gene is TRBV20-1, the J gene TRBJ2-7; D is perhaps TRBD1 or TRBD2 (5 bases each). There are 14 residues in the CDR3. Per the germline V gene, CDR1 is DFQATT and CDR2 is SNEGSKA (reference sequence). For the CDR3, the DNA is TGCAGTGCTAGAGATCCTGGGGGTTCCTCCGAGCAGTACTTC. This codes for CSARDPGGSSEQYF.